This passage covers 5 T cell receptor beta chains from one sample sequenced in a study of regulatory T cells in long-lasting Graves disease. As for time point: newly diagnosed GD, antithyroid drugs for less than 3 months. PBMCs were the source of the RNA used for TCR sequencing. Arm-PCR of CDR3 regions and iRepertoire HTBI primers were the basis on which TCR beta libraries were built. TCRdb reprocessed the multiplex PCR reads via MiXCR and lists one record per CDR3 protein. The table shows about 460,000 distinct CDR3 sequences, with approximately 15% occurring only once. These data also featured in a second study, about T cells in Graves' hyperthyroidism and ophthalmopathy.

Sequencing used peripheral blood mononuclear cells (PBMCs), obtained at new diagnosis, from a patient treated with antithyroid drugs. These receptors came from a woman aged 50 to 60 with Graves disease.

This clonotype has ten or more counts. The genes are TRBV29-1 and TRBJ1-2, with 11 nucleotides matching TRBD1. The germline V gene has CDR1 SQVTM and CDR2 ANQGSEA. The CDR3 spans 15 residues. The junction had 10 bases not matched to a gene; V was cut back by 2 bases and J by 8 bases. DNA for the CDR3: TGCAGCGTTGAATCCCCGGGACAGGGGGTTTCGGGCTACACCTTC. This sequence encodes CSVESPGQGVSGYTF.

This clonotype was detected only a few times. The chain links TRBV7-6 to TRBJ2-1, with 13 bases identical to TRBD2. Germline CDR1 reads SGHVS; CDR2 reads FNYEAQ. The junction had 7 bases not matched to a gene; V was cut back by 4 bases and J by 7 bases. The CDR3 has 16 amino acids. The CDR3: CASSSSQGLAGNEQFF. The DNA for the CDR3 is TGTGCCAGCAGCTCTAGCCAGGGACTAGCGGGGAATGAGCAGTTCTTC.

Only a few counts were recorded for this clonotype. The chain couples TRBV7-2 to TRBJ2-1, with TRBD1 matching 8 bases. Germline CDR1 SGHTA, CDR2 FQGNSA. The CDR3 extends over 17 amino acids. Losses at the gene ends were 3 bases for V and 0 bases for J; bases not matched to a gene: 7. The CDR3 loop reads CASSFRQGLSSYNEQFF. For the CDR3, the DNA is TGTGCCAGCAGCTTTCGACAGGGGTTAAGCTCCTACAATGAGCAGTTCTTC.

At least ten counts were recorded for this clonotype. V is TRBV3-1 and J is TRBJ1-4; D not certain. Trimming shortened V by 1 base and J by 2 bases, and 8 bases separated the two germline ends. CDR3 length: 15 amino acids. Germline CDR1 and CDR2: LGHDT and YNNKEL (reference sequence). The CDR3 spells CASSQVHGTNEKLFF. In nucleotides, the CDR3 is TGTGCCAGCAGCCAAGTACATGGGACTAATGAAAAACTGTTTTTT.

CDR3 sequence (DNA): TGTGCCAGCAGCCACGCAGATAGCAATCAGCCCCAGCATTTT. Its protein product is CASSHADSNQPQHF. This chain links TRBV7-9 with TRBJ1-5; no firm D call. The CDR3 extends over 14 amino acids. CDR1 is SEHNR, CDR2 FQNEAQ, per germline (reference sequence). The V end lost 5 bases, the J end lost 0 bases, and 8 bases lay between the germline ends.